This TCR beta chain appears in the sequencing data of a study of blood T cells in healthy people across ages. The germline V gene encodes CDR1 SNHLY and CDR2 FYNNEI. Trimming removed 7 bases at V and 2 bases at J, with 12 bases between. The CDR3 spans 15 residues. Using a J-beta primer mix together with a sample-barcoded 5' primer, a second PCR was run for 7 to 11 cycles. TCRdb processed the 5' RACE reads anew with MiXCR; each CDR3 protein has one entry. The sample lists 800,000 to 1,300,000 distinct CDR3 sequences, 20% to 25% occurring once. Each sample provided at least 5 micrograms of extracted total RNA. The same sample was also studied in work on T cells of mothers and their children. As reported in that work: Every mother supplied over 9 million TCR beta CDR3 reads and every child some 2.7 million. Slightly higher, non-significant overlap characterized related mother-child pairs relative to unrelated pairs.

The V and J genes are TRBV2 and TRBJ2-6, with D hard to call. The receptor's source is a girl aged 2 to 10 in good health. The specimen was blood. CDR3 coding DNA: TGTGCCAGCACGGAGAGTGTCCCTGGGGCCAACGTCCTGACTTTC. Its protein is CASTESVPGANVLTF.